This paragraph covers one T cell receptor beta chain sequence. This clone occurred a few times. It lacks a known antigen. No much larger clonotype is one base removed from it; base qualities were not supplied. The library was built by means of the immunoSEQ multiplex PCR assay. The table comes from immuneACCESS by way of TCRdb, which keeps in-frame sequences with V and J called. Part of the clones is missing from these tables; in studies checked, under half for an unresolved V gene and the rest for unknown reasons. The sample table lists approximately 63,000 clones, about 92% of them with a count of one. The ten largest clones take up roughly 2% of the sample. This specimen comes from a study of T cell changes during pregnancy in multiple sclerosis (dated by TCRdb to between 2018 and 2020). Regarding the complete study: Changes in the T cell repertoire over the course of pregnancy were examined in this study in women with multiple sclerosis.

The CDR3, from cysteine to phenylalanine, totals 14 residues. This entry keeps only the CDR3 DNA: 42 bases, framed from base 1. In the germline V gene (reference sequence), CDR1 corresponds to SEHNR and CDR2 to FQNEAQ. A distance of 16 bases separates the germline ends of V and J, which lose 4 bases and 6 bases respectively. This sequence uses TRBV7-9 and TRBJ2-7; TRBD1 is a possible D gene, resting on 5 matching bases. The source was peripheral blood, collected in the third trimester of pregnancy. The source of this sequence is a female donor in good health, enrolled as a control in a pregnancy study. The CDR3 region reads CASSSTSGSPEQYF. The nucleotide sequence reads TGTGCCAGCAGCTCGACCTCAGGGTCGCCCGAGCAGTACTTC.